Listed below are T cell receptor beta chains from one sample, sequenced in a study of CD8 T cells in ankylosing spondylitis. TCRdb passed the 5' RACE reads through MiXCR, listing each CDR3 protein once. The sample has around 300,000 distinct CDR3 sequences; about a fifth are singletons. The sample taken for sequencing was blood, either unsorted or a sorted T cell fraction (not recorded which). All receptors derive from a female donor with ankylosing spondylitis or in good health (not recorded which). Both conserved end residues are trimmed from each CDR3. A D gene is named only where the DNA matches it firmly.

v_gene: TRBV7-8; len: 10; d_gene: -; j_gene: TRBJ2-7; CDR3aa: ASSLVFGEQY
v_gene: TRBV19; len: 11; d_gene: TRBD2; j_gene: TRBJ2-1; CDR3aa: ASTRTSGRQQF
v_gene: TRBV3-1; len: 11; d_gene: TRBD1; j_gene: TRBJ1-2; CDR3aa: ASSDQGAYGYT
v_gene: TRBV5-1; len: 12; d_gene: -; j_gene: TRBJ2-3; CDR3aa: ASSPGLPTDTQY
v_gene: TRBV6-5; len: 12; d_gene: -; j_gene: TRBJ2-3; CDR3aa: ASSLAWSADTQY
v_gene: TRBV29-1; len: 12; d_gene: -; j_gene: TRBJ2-2; CDR3aa: SVGEQGITGELF
v_gene: TRBV20-1; len: 9; d_gene: -; j_gene: TRBJ2-3; CDR3aa: SPVQADTQY
v_gene: TRBV11-2; len: 14; d_gene: TRBD2; j_gene: TRBJ2-1; CDR3aa: ASSSVGSGAYNEQF
v_gene: TRBV6-5; len: 9; d_gene: -; j_gene: TRBJ2-3; CDR3aa: ASSTEDTQY
v_gene: TRBV6-5; len: 14; d_gene: -; j_gene: TRBJ2-7; CDR3aa: ASSWRNGPDFYEQY
v_gene: TRBV20-1; len: 12; d_gene: TRBD1; j_gene: TRBJ1-2; CDR3aa: SARRDRGVFGYT
v_gene: TRBV15; len: 12; d_gene: -; j_gene: TRBJ2-7; CDR3aa: ATSRSVGLYEQY
v_gene: TRBV20-1; len: 13; d_gene: TRBD2; j_gene: TRBJ2-3; CDR3aa: SAVEDLGGTDTQY
v_gene: TRBV3-1; len: 12; d_gene: TRBD1; j_gene: TRBJ1-5; CDR3aa: ASSPGTGNQPQH
v_gene: TRBV24-1; len: 12; d_gene: -; j_gene: TRBJ2-3; CDR3aa: ATSDREPPDTQY
v_gene: TRBV15; len: 11; d_gene: TRBD1; j_gene: TRBJ2-7; CDR3aa: ATSRDRDSEQY
v_gene: TRBV3-1; len: 13; d_gene: -; j_gene: TRBJ1-2; CDR3aa: ASSQLGRQGYGYT
v_gene: TRBV5-1; len: 16; d_gene: TRBD1; j_gene: TRBJ2-1; CDR3aa: ASSLDLAGQGSDNEQF
v_gene: TRBV12-3/TRBV12-4; len: 12; d_gene: -; j_gene: TRBJ1-5; CDR3aa: ASSFDRSNQPQH
v_gene: TRBV7-9; len: 15; d_gene: -; j_gene: TRBJ2-2; CDR3aa: ASSLKTGDANTGELF
v_gene: TRBV20-1; len: 11; d_gene: -; j_gene: TRBJ1-1; CDR3aa: SASKSENTEAF
v_gene: TRBV7-3; len: 11; d_gene: TRBD2; j_gene: TRBJ2-7; CDR3aa: ASSEPASGEQY
v_gene: TRBV7-2; len: 13; d_gene: -; j_gene: TRBJ2-7; CDR3aa: ASSLASGGSYEQY
v_gene: TRBV6-6; len: 9; d_gene: -; j_gene: TRBJ1-1; CDR3aa: ASSYHSEAF
v_gene: TRBV20-1; len: 15; d_gene: TRBD1; j_gene: TRBJ2-7; CDR3aa: SARVRPGTGVYYEQY
v_gene: TRBV5-4; len: 11; d_gene: -; j_gene: TRBJ1-6; CDR3aa: ASSLESGSPLH
v_gene: TRBV29-1; len: 11; d_gene: TRBD2; j_gene: TRBJ2-5; CDR3aa: SVEGLAVVTQY
v_gene: TRBV27; len: 12; d_gene: -; j_gene: TRBJ1-6; CDR3aa: ASSLTRGDSPLH
v_gene: TRBV12-3/TRBV12-4; len: 12; d_gene: -; j_gene: TRBJ1-2; CDR3aa: ASSSSQPEHGYT
v_gene: TRBV6-5; len: 11; d_gene: -; j_gene: TRBJ2-1; CDR3aa: ASSYTRGGEQF
v_gene: TRBV12-3/TRBV12-4; len: 12; d_gene: -; j_gene: TRBJ2-4; CDR3aa: ASSFAGGENIQY
v_gene: TRBV12-3/TRBV12-4; len: 11; d_gene: -; j_gene: TRBJ2-5; CDR3aa: ASTQSRGETQY
v_gene: TRBV6-2/TRBV6-3; len: 16; d_gene: -; j_gene: TRBJ2-1; CDR3aa: ASSYSIGASATENEQF
v_gene: TRBV7-8; len: 14; d_gene: TRBD2; j_gene: TRBJ2-1; CDR3aa: ASSPRNLGGSNEQF
v_gene: TRBV15; len: 11; d_gene: -; j_gene: TRBJ2-1; CDR3aa: ATSRDPSYEQF
v_gene: TRBV7-9; len: 11; d_gene: -; j_gene: TRBJ2-1; CDR3aa: ASSPDHGNEQF
v_gene: TRBV12-3/TRBV12-4; len: 14; d_gene: -; j_gene: TRBJ2-3; CDR3aa: ASSLVAYTKADTQY
v_gene: TRBV2; len: 11; d_gene: -; j_gene: TRBJ2-5; CDR3aa: ASSGVFQETQY
v_gene: TRBV18; len: 11; d_gene: -; j_gene: TRBJ2-7; CDR3aa: ASSAVIRYEQY
v_gene: TRBV20-1; len: 10; d_gene: -; j_gene: TRBJ2-1; CDR3aa: SASFGINEQF
v_gene: TRBV4-2; len: 15; d_gene: TRBD1; j_gene: TRBJ1-6; CDR3aa: ASSQAIRGTGDSPLH
v_gene: TRBV5-1; len: 13; d_gene: TRBD2; j_gene: TRBJ2-3; CDR3aa: ASSLVLAGGDTQY
v_gene: TRBV20-1; len: 12; d_gene: TRBD1; j_gene: TRBJ1-6; CDR3aa: SARGDRGGSPLH
v_gene: TRBV3-1; len: 12; d_gene: -; j_gene: TRBJ2-1; CDR3aa: ASSQPAGANEQF
v_gene: TRBV6-6; len: 13; d_gene: -; j_gene: TRBJ2-3; CDR3aa: ASSLGQRSVGTQY
v_gene: TRBV6-2/TRBV6-3; len: 10; d_gene: -; j_gene: TRBJ1-6; CDR3aa: ASSFSFSPLH
v_gene: TRBV20-1; len: 13; d_gene: TRBD2; j_gene: TRBJ2-1; CDR3aa: SAPPAGSSYNEQF
v_gene: TRBV29-1; len: 11; d_gene: -; j_gene: TRBJ1-1; CDR3aa: SVLRNPYPEAF
v_gene: TRBV5-1; len: 14; d_gene: -; j_gene: TRBJ2-2; CDR3aa: ASSPGLTLNTGELF
v_gene: TRBV6-1; len: 14; d_gene: TRBD2; j_gene: TRBJ2-1; CDR3aa: ASRPSGAASYNEQF
v_gene: TRBV20-1; len: 14; d_gene: -; j_gene: TRBJ1-1; CDR3aa: SARDYLLPGNTEAF
v_gene: TRBV12-3/TRBV12-4; len: 11; d_gene: -; j_gene: TRBJ1-5; CDR3aa: ASTLYSNQPQH
v_gene: TRBV15; len: 13; d_gene: -; j_gene: TRBJ1-4; CDR3aa: ATSRDEATNEKLF
v_gene: TRBV24-1; len: 15; d_gene: TRBD2; j_gene: TRBJ2-1; CDR3aa: ATSDPTSGSSYNEQF
v_gene: TRBV10-3; len: 14; d_gene: TRBD1; j_gene: TRBJ1-1; CDR3aa: AISEPSGTANTEAF
v_gene: TRBV28; len: 13; d_gene: TRBD1; j_gene: TRBJ2-7; CDR3aa: ASSSPGDSAYEQY
v_gene: TRBV30; len: 9; d_gene: TRBD1; j_gene: TRBJ2-5; CDR3aa: AWDRDATQY